This T cell receptor (beta chain) was documented in a study of identical twins. The V gene end was trimmed by 1 base and the J gene end by 5 bases; junction bases not matched to a gene: 8. The CDR3 spans 17 residues. Germline CDR1 LGHDT, CDR2 YNNKEL (reference sequence). TCRdb processed the 5' RACE reads anew with MiXCR; each CDR3 protein has one entry. The sample consists of approximately 140,000 distinct CDR3 sequences, approximately 4% of them appearing once. Many counts were recorded for this clonotype. The TCR was taken from a man younger than 35 in good health. This chain joins TRBV3-1 and TRBJ2-2; 9 nucleotides align to TRBD2. The sample comprised memory T cells sorted from blood. The CDR3, as DNA: TGTGCCAGCAGCCAAGGGGTAGCGGGAGCAATGACCGGGGAGCTGTTTTTT. It yields the protein CASSQGVAGAMTGELFF.